This T cell receptor beta chain was found in a study of control samples from healthy donors and cancer patients. Here immunoSEQ multiplex PCR was the method, and the copy in TCRdb shows in-frame clones only, minus some. The sample has fewer than 60,000 clones, 85% to 95% seen once. CDR1 and CDR2 (germline): SEHNR, FQNEAQ (reference sequence). V was pared by 2 bases and J by 3 bases, with 10 bases between. This CDR3 has 14 residues. The chain carries TRBV7-9 and TRBJ1-1, with D perhaps matching TRBD1 (5 bases). The sequencing sample was made of blood. The receptor was derived from a man between 25 and 39 years old in good health. DNA of the CDR3: TGTGCCAGCAGCTTAAAGGGGTTGGACACTGAAGCTTTCTTT. Amino acid sequence: CASSLKGLDTEAFF.